This TCR beta chain emerged from a study of T cell changes during pregnancy in multiple sclerosis. Profiled with immunoSEQ multiplex PCR; TCRdb holds only in-frame clones, not every one. The repertoire holds fewer than 50,000 clones, with 85% to 95% as singletons. Trimming at V came to 1 base and at J to 8 bases, leaving 10 bases not matched to a gene. The length of the CDR3 is 16 residues. Germline-derived CDR1 and CDR2 are SGHVS and FNYEAQ. The material sequenced was CD8+ T cells from peripheral blood mononuclear cells, taken in the first trimester of pregnancy. The chain recombines TRBV7-6 with TRBJ2-1; 8 positions match TRBD1. This receptor was identified in a female donor with multiple sclerosis, enrolled in a pregnancy study. CDR3 in amino acids: CASSLVGQGDIDEQFF. The CDR3 DNA is TGTGCCAGCAGCTTAGTAGGACAGGGTGATATCGATGAGCAGTTCTTC.